Below, one TCR beta chain is given with its context. Its antigen is as yet unknown. The record originates from a study of T-cell memory formation after mild COVID-19. From the 5' RACE reads, TCRdb called clonotypes with MiXCR, one entry per CDR3 protein. The table shows just over 150,000 distinct CDR3 sequences, with around 30% occurring only once. Trimming took off 3 bases at V and 6 bases at J, with 6 bases between the two ends. This CDR3 region has 12 residues. General study results and limits: Clones shrinking between day 15 and 85 showed a balanced CD4/CD8 split, and those that grew later tilted toward CD4+.

Sequencing used PBMCs or a T cell subset sorted from them (not recorded which). This chain uses TRBV12-3 or TRBV12-4 with TRBJ2-1, with unresolved D. The clonotype comes from an adult woman who had mild COVID-19 (a few samples of this study predate the infection). Cell type and time point are not known. CDR3: CASSFSSNEQFF. CDR3 nucleotide sequence: TGTGCCAGCAGTTTTTCGAGCAATGAGCAGTTCTTC.